These 6 T cell receptor beta chains were sequenced from one sample in a study of CD8 T cells in ankylosing spondylitis. TCRdb reprocessed the 5' RACE reads via MiXCR and lists one record per CDR3 protein. The sample lists some 350,000 distinct CDR3 sequences; around 15% were seen once. Specimen: blood, either unsorted or a sorted T cell fraction (not recorded which). These receptors came from a male donor with ankylosing spondylitis or in good health (not recorded which).

This clonotype has a count of ten or more. V gene TRBV12-3 or TRBV12-4 combines with J gene TRBJ2-2, with a weak D call TRBD2 (6 bases). CDR3 length: 15 residues. The V end was cut by 3 bases, the J end by 5 bases, with 13 bases between. DNA of the CDR3: TGTGCCAGCAGTTTCGGGGGAGTCGGGACCGGGGAGCTGTTTTTT. Its translation is CASSFGGVGTGELFF.

In regard to this clonotype: As the CDR3 is not closed by the conserved phenylalanine or tryptophan, this likely results from a read error. J is TRBJ2-7 and V is TRBV10-2; 10 bases are shared with TRBD2. Germline CDR1 reads WSHSY; CDR2 reads SAAADI. The CDR3 is made up of 16 amino acids. The V segment lost 5 bases and the J segment 3 bases; nucleotides outside the gene matches: 10. The CDR3 nucleotides are TGCGCCAGCAGTAGCCCCCAGCGGGGGGGGGTCTACGAGCAGTACCTC. Translation: CASSSPQRGGVYEQYL.

The table lists this clonotype with a few counts. This chain connects TRBV20-1 to TRBJ2-1; D is possibly TRBD2 (5 bases). Trimming took off 4 bases at V and 3 bases at J, with 7 bases between the two ends. The CDR3 covers 12 residues. The germline CDR1 and CDR2 sequences are DFQATT and SNEGSKA (reference sequence). The CDR3 reads CSATGNYNEQFF. For the CDR3, the DNA is TGCAGTGCTACCGGGAACTACAATGAGCAGTTCTTC.

This clonotype was counted between two and nine times. V is TRBV12-3 or TRBV12-4 and J is TRBJ2-5, with D uncertain. This CDR3 region has 14 residues. Trimming took 2 bases from V and 5 from J, leaving 12 bases between them. In nucleotides, the CDR3 is TGTGCCAGCAGTTTATTGGGAACGGATGAGACCCAGTACTTC. This codes for CASSLLGTDETQYF.

The table lists this clonotype with a count of one. V usage is TRBV3-1 and J usage is TRBJ2-7; D might be TRBD2 (5 bases). The CDR3 has 11 amino acids. Germline lookup yields CDR1 LGHDT and CDR2 YNNKEL (reference sequence). V was shortened by 3 bases and J by 6 bases, with 6 bases between the two germline ends. CDR3 in amino acids: CASSHRGEQYF. CDR3 DNA: TGTGCCAGCAGCCATCGGGGCGAGCAGTACTTC.

This clonotype was counted only a few times. This sequence joins TRBV20-1 and TRBJ1-2; 10 nucleotides match TRBD1. Germline loops: CDR1 DFQATT, CDR2 SNEGSKA (reference sequence). Losses at the gene ends were 6 bases for V and 6 bases for J; bases not matched to a gene: 4. There are 12 residues in the CDR3. This CDR3 reads CSARDRGNGYTF. CDR3 sequence (DNA): TGCAGTGCCCGGGACAGGGGTAATGGCTACACCTTC.